The sequence of this T cell receptor beta chain was determined in a study of blood T cell repertoires in COVID-19 (dated by TCRdb to between 2020 and 2021). For context, the study as a whole: Collaborator samples came from the United States, Italy and Spain and covered acute and convalescent phases of COVID-19. Where HLA class I and class II types were available, the types were taken from metadata supplied by the sample provider, not from assay-based typing. Sample metadata almost always included a de-identified subject ID, COVID-19 status, age in years and sex. Subjects who had been exposed to COVID-19, were actively infected with it, or had recovered from it provided the deeply sampled blood TCRbeta repertoires that made up the dataset. The repertoires were made available in a free public database intended to serve as a resource for research on the immune response to SARS-CoV-2. The material from the prospective study consisted of cDNA or gDNA derived from T cells, B-cell-depleted T cells, or PBMCs. The samples were drawn from two sources: the first 160 participants of the ongoing ImmuneRACE study, and about 1,300 subjects contributed by 6 global collaborators.

Here is what the overall study found, with its caveats: The quantity of clinical and demographic metadata differed by source and by participant and was supplied without curation.

In regard to this clone: This receptor's antigen is unknown. No per-base quality is available; no much larger clone lies one base away.

CDR1 and CDR2, looked up from the germline V gene (reference sequence), are PRHDT and FYEKMQ. There are 13 amino acids in the CDR3, from cysteine to phenylalanine inclusive. Here the CDR3 DNA is all that survives: 39 bases in frame from base 1. V lost 3 bases and J lost 4 bases; the stretch between them is 10 bases long. Whole blood was collected in K2EDTA tubes by collaborating institutions according to the institutions' own protocols. Collaborator samples were shipped for TCRbeta analysis as frozen whole blood, isolated PBMCs, or DNA extracted from either sample type. TCRbeta CDR3 regions were amplified from genomic DNA using the immunoSEQ Assay, a bias-controlled multiplex PCR. The original methods were these. The number of nucleated cells in each sample was estimated by amplification of reference gene primers within the assay. To quantify the absolute abundance of each unique TCRbeta CDR3 rearrangement, sequence reads were collapsed and filtered. For each sample, productive Simpson clonality was calculated as the square root of Simpson's diversity index across productive rearrangements. Not all clones reach the TCRdb copy of this immuneACCESS table, which keeps in-frame sequences only. Checked studies attribute under half of the gap to unresolved V genes and leave the rest unexplained. V, J and clone size derive from that table, while D and trimming were established from the DNA sequence. The sample table records roughly 200,000 clones; 80% of these occur just once. Jointly, the top ten make up about 6.3% of the sample.

The clonotype originates from a man aged 55 to 69 with acute or convalescent COVID-19. The V and J segments used are TRBV13 and TRBJ2-7; the D region possibly corresponds to TRBD2 (5 bases align). Sample: peripheral blood. The sequence in DNA is TGTGCCAGCAGCTTGCTGTGGGAGTACGAGCAGTACTTC. Its protein product is CASSLLWEYEQYF.